The 27 T cell receptor beta chains reported below all come from one sample, sequenced in a study of T cell changes during pregnancy in multiple sclerosis. The repertoire was sequenced with immunoSEQ multiplex PCR; TCRdb's copy has only in-frame clones and lacks some. The repertoire consists of tens of thousands of clones, with roughly nine tenths occurring once and the leading ten covering 0.44%. The sample here was CD4+ T cells from peripheral blood mononuclear cells, taken in the second trimester of pregnancy. Source of these receptors: a female donor in good health, enrolled as a control in a pregnancy study.

As DNA, the CDR3 is TGTGCCTGGAGCGGGGACCCCGCGGGGGGCCGGGATACGCAGTATTTT. It translates to CAWSGDPAGGRDTQYF. The chain combines TRBV30 with TRBJ2-3; 8 bases are shared with TRBD2. The CDR3 runs 16 residues. CDR1 is GTSNPN and CDR2 is SVGIG in the germline V gene (reference sequence). V lost 3 bases, J lost 6 bases, and 14 bases stayed unmatched.

Details on this clone: The sample has other DNA sequences that encode this CDR3 too. V and J are TRBV7-9 and TRBJ2-1; 8 bases agree with TRBD2. CDR1 is SEHNR, CDR2 FQNEAQ, per germline (reference sequence). The CDR3 has 19 amino acids. Germline trimming cut 9 bases from V and 6 bases from J; bases unmatched to any gene: 25. The CDR3 DNA is TGTGCCAGTAGCCGCAACACCGGCCTGGGACTAGAAAACGGCAATGAGCAGTTCTTC. This sequence encodes CASSRNTGLGLENGNEQFF.

This clone showed up just once. The chain combines TRBV4-3 with TRBJ2-3; 7 bases match TRBD2. V lost 0 bases to trimming and J lost 6 bases; unmatched junction nucleotides: 9. The CDR3 has 16 residues. From germline, CDR1 is LGHNA and CDR2 YSLEER. The CDR3 is CASSQDTAGPRDTQYF. The CDR3 region has the DNA TGCGCCAGCAGCCAAGACACAGCGGGGCCGAGGGATACGCAGTATTTT.

This chain uses TRBV14 with TRBJ2-7; 10 positions agree with TRBD2. Germline loops: CDR1 SGHDN, CDR2 FVKESK. This CDR3 spans 17 amino acids. V shed 1 base and J 3 bases; nucleotides not matched to a gene: 9. The CDR3 region is CASSQVRLAGESYEQYF. As DNA, the CDR3 is TGTGCCAGCAGCCAAGTCCGCCTAGCGGGAGAGAGCTACGAGCAGTACTTC.

This clone was picked up a small number of times. The chain links TRBV7-9 to TRBJ1-1; TRBD1 aligns across 7 bases. This CDR3 contains 12 residues. CDR1 is SEHNR, CDR2 FQNEAQ, per germline (reference sequence). The junction had 3 bases not matched to a gene; V was cut back by 6 bases and J by 5 bases. This CDR3 reads CASSKQGTEAFF. The DNA of the CDR3 is TGTGCCAGCAGTAAACAGGGGACTGAAGCTTTCTTT.

V is TRBV19 and J is TRBJ2-7, with 8 bases matching TRBD1. Germline-derived CDR1 and CDR2 are LNHDA and SQIVND (reference sequence). This CDR3 spans 15 amino acids. The V gene end was trimmed by 3 bases and the J gene end by 9 bases; junction bases not matched to a gene: 13. CDR3 residues: CASSISRAQGGGQYF. CDR3 DNA: TGTGCCAGTAGTATTTCCAGGGCACAGGGGGGAGGGCAGTACTTC.

The J gene is TRBJ2-7, the V gene TRBV7-9, with 16 bases identical to TRBD2. Trimming at V came to 5 bases and at J to 0 bases, leaving 4 bases not matched to a gene. CDR1 and CDR2 from the germline V gene are SEHNR and FQNEAQ (reference sequence). The CDR3 loop spans 17 amino acids. Here the CDR3 reads CASSEGLAGGISYEQYF. CDR3 coding DNA: TGTGCCAGCAGCGAGGGACTAGCGGGGGGGATCTCCTACGAGCAGTACTTC.

The rearrangement uses TRBV19 and TRBJ2-5; 8 bases agree with TRBD1. Germline-derived CDR1 and CDR2 are LNHDA and SQIVND (reference sequence). Trimming cost V 0 bases and J 7 bases; bases outside gene matches: 13. There are 17 residues in the CDR3. CDR3 DNA sequence: TGTGCCAGTAGTATAGATTACGGACAGGGTAAGGCTGGGACCCAGTACTTC. Translating it yields CASSIDYGQGKAGTQYF.

The rearrangement links TRBV6-5 to TRBJ1-1; the D gene is possibly TRBD1 (6 bases). There are 14 residues in the CDR3. The germline V gene encodes CDR1 MNHEY and CDR2 SVGAGI. V lost 6 bases, J lost 6 bases, and 17 bases lay in between. The CDR3 loop reads CASSYAQGRAEAFF. The CDR3 region has the DNA TGTGCCAGCAGCTACGCCCAGGGGCGCGCTGAAGCTTTCTTT.

V and J are TRBV5-1 and TRBJ1-3; 8 bases fit TRBD1. There are 16 residues in the CDR3. V dropped 0 bases and J dropped 1; count of bases not matched to a gene: 3. Per germline, CDR1 SGHRS and CDR2 YFSETQ. The chain's CDR3 is CASSLAGGHSGNTIYF. CDR3 nucleotide sequence: TGCGCCAGCAGCTTGGCAGGGGGCCATTCTGGAAACACCATATATTTT.

The CDR3 sequence: CASSPRLATGELFF. The CDR3 region has the DNA TGTGCCAGCAGTCCCAGACTAGCCACCGGGGAGCTGTTTTTT. The chain couples TRBV28 to TRBJ2-2, with TRBD2 matching over 7 bases. CDR1 MDHEN and CDR2 SYDVKM come from the germline V gene. This CDR3 contains 14 residues. After removal of 5 bases from V and 4 bases from J, the junction contained 4 bases not matched to a gene.

The chain is built from TRBV5-1 and TRBJ2-5, with TRBD2 matching 12 bases. CDR3 size: 17 residues. V shed 5 bases, J shed 3 bases, and the junction held 11 bases outside the gene matches. The germline V gene encodes CDR1 SGHRS and CDR2 YFSETQ. The CDR3, as DNA: TGCGCCAGCAGTTTAAACCCTAGCGGGAGGGCCGAAGAGACCCAGTACTTC. Amino acids: CASSLNPSGRAEETQYF.

This clone is a singleton in its sample. The chain couples TRBV7-2 to TRBJ2-1; D possibly corresponds to TRBD2 (6 bases). CDR3 size: 16 residues. CDR1 is SGHTA, CDR2 FQGNSA, per germline. Trimming cost V 0 bases and J 4 bases, with 13 bases left between them. CDR3 sequence reads: CASSLAGSGSYNEQFF. The CDR3 nucleotides are TGTGCCAGCAGCTTAGCGGGGAGCGGGTCATACAATGAGCAGTTCTTC.

The gene calls are TRBV29-1 and TRBJ1-2; D unresolved. This CDR3 has 15 residues. Trimming removed 2 bases from V and 1 base from J, with 14 bases in between. Germline assignment: CDR1 SQVTM and CDR2 ANQGSEA. In nucleotides, the CDR3 is TGCAGCGTTGAACGGAGAGACTCCGGTAACTATGGCTACACCTTC. It specifies CSVERRDSGNYGYTF.

This chain joins TRBV29-1 and TRBJ1-6; 7 nucleotides align to TRBD1. Germline trimming cut 4 bases from V and 7 bases from J; bases unmatched to any gene: 4. The CDR3 extends over 13 amino acids. Germline lookup yields CDR1 SQVTM and CDR2 ANQGSEA. The CDR3 sequence: CSVADRSNSPLHF. The CDR3 nucleotides read TGCAGCGTTGCGGACAGGTCAAATTCACCCCTCCACTTT.

The chain is built from TRBV7-2 and TRBJ2-7; D is undetermined. V was trimmed by 1 base and J by 2 bases, leaving 12 bases between them. The germline CDR1 and CDR2 sequences are SGHTA and FQGNSA. The CDR3 covers 15 residues. For the CDR3, the DNA is TGTGCCAGCAGCTTAGTTTTTGACAAAACCTACGAGCAGTACTTC. It specifies CASSLVFDKTYEQYF. The entire variable domain, with the rest obtained from reference TRBV7-2 and TRBJ2-7, is as follows: GAGVSQSPSNKVTEKGKDVELRCDPISGHTALYWYRQSLGQGLEFLIYFQGNSAPDKSGLPSDRFSAERTGGSVSTLTIQRTQQEDSAVYLCASSLVFDKTYEQYFGPGTRLTVT.

V gene TRBV19 combines with J gene TRBJ2-3; 7 nucleotides line up with TRBD1. Germline V CDR1 and CDR2: LNHDA, SQIVND (reference sequence). The CDR3 sequence is 14 residues long. The trim removed 3 bases at V and 4 bases at J, leaving 4 bases unmatched. In nucleotides, the CDR3 is TGTGCCAGTAGTATTGAGGGGGCATCAGATACGCAGTATTTT. This codes for CASSIEGASDTQYF.

The chain recombines TRBV5-1 with TRBJ2-7; possibly TRBD1 for D (7 bases). CDR3 length equals 14 residues. The V gene lost 3 bases and the J gene lost 2 bases, with 12 bases spanning the gap. Germline-derived CDR1 and CDR2 are SGHRS and YFSETQ. The DNA for the CDR3 is TGCGCCAGCAGCTCCAGGGGGGACGCCTACGAGCAGTACTTC. Amino acids: CASSSRGDAYEQYF. The complete variable domain, with remaining parts taken from reference TRBV5-1 and TRBJ2-7, reads KAGVTQTPRYLIKTRGQQVTLSCSPISGHRSVSWYQQTPGQGLQFLFEYFSETQRNKGNFPGRFSGRQFSNSRSEMNVSTLELGDSALYLCASSSRGDAYEQYFGPGTRLTVT.

The rearrangement uses TRBV18 and TRBJ2-5, with D unclear. Germline CDR1 is KGHSH and CDR2 is LQKENI. CDR3 length: 11 amino acids. The V gene lost 3 bases and the J gene lost 5 bases, with 4 bases spanning the gap. The DNA for the CDR3 is TGTGCCAGCTCACCCGAGGAGACCCAGTACTTC. Its translation is CASSPEETQYF.

CDR3: CASSVAGQTNEKLFF. The CDR3 DNA reads TGTGCCAGCAGCGTAGCAGGACAGACGAATGAAAAACTGTTTTTT. The chain is built from TRBV9 and TRBJ1-4; weak D call: TRBD1 (6 bases). Germline-derived CDR1 and CDR2 are SGDLS and YYNGEE. The CDR3 runs 15 residues. With 0 bases removed from V and 5 bases from J, the gap between germline ends came to 11 bases.

The chain links TRBV5-1 to TRBJ2-7; TRBD2 matches 13 bases. Germline V lookup: CDR1 SGHRS, CDR2 YFSETQ. The V and J ends lost 3 bases and 0 bases, in that order; junction bases with no gene match: 6. The CDR3 extends over 17 amino acids. CDR3 DNA: TGCGCCAGCAGCTCGGGACTAGCGGGACCTTACTCCTACGAGCAGTACTTC. Its translation: CASSSGLAGPYSYEQYF.

The chain employs TRBV19 and TRBJ1-6, with D maybe TRBD1 (5 bases). The CDR3 runs to 14 residues. Germline V gene sequence: CDR1 LNHDA, CDR2 SQIVND (reference sequence). Trimming took off 4 bases at V and 4 bases at J, with 8 bases between the two ends. The CDR3 loop reads CASSSQGYNSPLHF. The CDR3 DNA follows: TGTGCCAGTAGTAGCCAGGGATATAATTCACCCCTCCACTTT.

The J gene is TRBJ1-3, the V gene TRBV6-6; D is unresolved. The length of the CDR3 is 14 residues. Germline lookup yields CDR1 MNHNY and CDR2 SVGAGI (reference sequence). The V gene lost 0 bases and the J gene lost 4 bases, with 7 bases spanning the gap. CDR3 sequence: CASSYSGHGNTIYF. The DNA of the CDR3 is TGTGCCAGCAGTTACTCGGGCCACGGAAACACCATATATTTT.

In this sample, this clone turned up once. The chain links TRBV11-1 to TRBJ1-4; TRBD1 might be the D (5 bases). V was cut by 5 bases and J by 0 bases, with 10 bases left in between. CDR3 length: 15 amino acids. From germline, CDR1 is SGHAT and CDR2 FQDESV (reference sequence). The CDR3, as DNA: TGTGCCAGCAGCCTCCGGGGGACAACTAATGAAAAACTGTTTTTT. This translates into CASSLRGTTNEKLFF.

This rearrangement joins TRBV12-5 to TRBJ1-1; 7 bases map to TRBD1. Germline CDR1 and CDR2: LGHNT and FRNRAP. The CDR3 extends over 17 amino acids. V lost 1 base to trimming and J lost 3 bases; unmatched junction nucleotides: 11. CDR3 DNA: TGTGCTAGTGGTTTGGCGAGAGGGGGCATGAGGTACACTGAAGCTTTCTTT. Translated: CASGLARGGMRYTEAFF.

The chain employs TRBV5-6 and TRBJ2-7; 8 nucleotides agree with TRBD1. The germline V gene encodes CDR1 SGHDT and CDR2 YYEEEE. V was clipped by 4 bases and J by 3 bases; unmatched bases: 12. The CDR3 has 16 residues. The CDR3 protein is CASSPLAGGVYYEQYF. Here the CDR3 DNA reads TGTGCCAGCAGCCCCTTGGCAGGGGGCGTCTACTACGAGCAGTACTTC.

Concerning this clone itself: The junction does not match germline at one end; this may be a read error. The V and J genes are TRBV27 and TRBJ2-3, with 9 nucleotides matching TRBD1. The CDR3 is 16 amino acids. Germline CDR1 reads MNHEY; CDR2 reads SMNVEV (reference sequence). CDR3 loop: CAGSRPGQGFGDTQYF. The CDR3 region has the DNA TGTGCCGGCAGTCGACCGGGACAGGGATTTGGAGATACGCAGTATTTT.